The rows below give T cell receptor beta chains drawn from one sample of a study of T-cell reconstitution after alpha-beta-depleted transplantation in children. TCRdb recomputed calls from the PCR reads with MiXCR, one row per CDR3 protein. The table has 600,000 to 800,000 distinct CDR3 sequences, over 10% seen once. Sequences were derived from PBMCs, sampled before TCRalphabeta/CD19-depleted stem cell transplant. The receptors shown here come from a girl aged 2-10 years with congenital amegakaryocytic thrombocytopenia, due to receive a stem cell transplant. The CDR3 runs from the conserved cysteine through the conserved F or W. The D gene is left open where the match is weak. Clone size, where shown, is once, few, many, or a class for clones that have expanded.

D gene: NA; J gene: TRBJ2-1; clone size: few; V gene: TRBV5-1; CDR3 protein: CASSLEAGTRGNEQFF; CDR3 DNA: TGCGCCAGCAGCTTGGAAGCCGGGACCCGAGGCAATGAGCAGTTCTTC
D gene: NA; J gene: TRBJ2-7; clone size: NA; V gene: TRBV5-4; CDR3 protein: CASSLDPKGSYEQYF; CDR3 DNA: TGTGCCAGCAGCTTGGATCCCAAAGGGTCCTACGAGCAGTACTTC
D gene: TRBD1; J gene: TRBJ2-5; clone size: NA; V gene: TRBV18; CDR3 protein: CASSPPGQKETQYF; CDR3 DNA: TGTGCCAGCTCACCACCGGGACAGAAAGAGACCCAGTACTTC
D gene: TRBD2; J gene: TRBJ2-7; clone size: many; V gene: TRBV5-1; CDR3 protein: CASSLIENQGLTRNEQYF; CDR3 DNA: TGCGCCAGCAGCTTGATCGAAAACCAGGGACTAACTAGGAACGAGCAGTACTTC
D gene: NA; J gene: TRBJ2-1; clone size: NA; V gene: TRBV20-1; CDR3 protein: CSAQGVATYNEQFF; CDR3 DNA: TGCAGTGCCCAAGGGGTAGCGACCTACAATGAGCAGTTCTTC
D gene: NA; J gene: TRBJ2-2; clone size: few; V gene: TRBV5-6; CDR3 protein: CASSLDFLLDGTRELFF; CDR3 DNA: TGTGCCAGCAGCTTGGATTTCCTGCTAGATGGTACTAGGGAGCTGTTTTTT
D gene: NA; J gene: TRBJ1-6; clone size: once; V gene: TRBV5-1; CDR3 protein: CASSLYSSSSYNSPLHF; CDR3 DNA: TGCGCCAGCAGCTTGTATAGTTCGAGCTCCTATAATTCACCCCTCCACTTT
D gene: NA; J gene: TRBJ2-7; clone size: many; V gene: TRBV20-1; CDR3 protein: CSARNDRSSYEQYF; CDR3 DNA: TGCAGTGCTAGAAACGACAGAAGCTCCTACGAGCAGTACTTC
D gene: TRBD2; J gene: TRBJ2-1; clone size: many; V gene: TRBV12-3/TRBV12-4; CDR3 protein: CASSPVSGSFYEQFF; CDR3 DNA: TGTGCCAGCAGTCCCGTAAGCGGGAGTTTCTATGAGCAGTTCTTC
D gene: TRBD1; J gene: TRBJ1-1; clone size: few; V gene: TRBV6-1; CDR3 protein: CASSGNRGDTEAFF; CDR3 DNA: TGTGCCAGCAGTGGGAACAGGGGGGACACTGAAGCTTTCTTT
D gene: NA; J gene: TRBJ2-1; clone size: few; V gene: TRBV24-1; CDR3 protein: CAIGEKGGNTREQFF; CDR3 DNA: TGTGCCATCGGAGAAAAGGGAGGCAATACCAGGGAGCAGTTCTTC
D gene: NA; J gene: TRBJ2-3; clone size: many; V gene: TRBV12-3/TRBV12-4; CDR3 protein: CASSPSSGDTQYF; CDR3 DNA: TGTGCCAGCAGCCCTTCGTCGGGAGATACGCAGTATTTT
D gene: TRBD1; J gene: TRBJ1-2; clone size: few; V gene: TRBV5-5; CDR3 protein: CASSSGTGTGYTF; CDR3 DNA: TGTGCCAGCAGCAGCGGGACAGGGACTGGCTACACCTTC
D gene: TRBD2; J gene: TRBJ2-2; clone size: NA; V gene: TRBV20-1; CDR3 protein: CSVTSGWNTGELFF; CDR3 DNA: TGCAGTGTAACTAGCGGGTGGAACACCGGGGAGCTGTTTTTT
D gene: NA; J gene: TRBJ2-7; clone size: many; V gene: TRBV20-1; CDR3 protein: CSATQHPGAYEQYF; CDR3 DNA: TGCAGTGCTACCCAACACCCGGGAGCCTACGAGCAGTACTTC
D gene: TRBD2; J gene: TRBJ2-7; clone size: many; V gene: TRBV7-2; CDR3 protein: CASSPRGGTSGYEQYF; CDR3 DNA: TGTGCCAGCAGCCCACGGGGGGGGACTAGCGGTTACGAGCAGTACTTC
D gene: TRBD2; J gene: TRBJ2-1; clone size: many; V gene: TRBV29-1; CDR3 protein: CSVGGLAGYNEQFF; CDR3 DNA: TGCAGCGTTGGAGGACTAGCGGGTTACAATGAGCAGTTCTTC
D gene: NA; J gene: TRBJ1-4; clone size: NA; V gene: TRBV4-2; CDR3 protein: CASSQEEGRSRNEKLFF; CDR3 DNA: TGTGCCAGCAGCCAAGAGGAAGGACGCTCGAGGAATGAAAAACTGTTTTTT
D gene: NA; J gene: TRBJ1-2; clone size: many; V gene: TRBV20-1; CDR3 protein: CSPEHKNYGYTF; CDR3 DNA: TGCAGTCCGGAACATAAGAACTATGGCTACACCTTC
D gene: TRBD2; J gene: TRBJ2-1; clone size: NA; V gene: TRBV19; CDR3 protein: CASIRTSGTYEQFF; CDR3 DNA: TGTGCCAGTATCCGGACTAGCGGGACATATGAGCAGTTCTTC